This entry features one T cell receptor beta chain sequence. The antigen remains unidentified. CCR7-negative CD45RA+ TemRA cells were pooled with CD45RO+ cells for CD8 memory. Splitting of each subset's genomic DNA was done evenly across several immunoSEQ plates. Only in-frame clones appear in the TCRdb table, and some are missing; sequencing was by immunoSEQ multiplex PCR. Among under 350,000 clones listed, around 87% were seen once. This entry belongs to a study of shared clonotypes between healthy human individuals. The study's findings and limits: Rarefaction demonstrated incomplete sorted-subset sequencing despite large depth. Clonotype sharing across four donors was observed for 4% to 5.5% of naive CD4 clonotypes.

The CDR3 totals 14 residues. After removal of 4 bases from V and 5 bases from J, the junction contained 7 bases not matched to a gene. Germline lookup yields CDR1 SEHNR and CDR2 FQNEAQ (reference sequence). The clonotype was recovered from a man aged 18 to 29 in good health. V gene TRBV7-9 combines with J gene TRBJ2-7, with 8 nucleotides matching TRBD2. Sequencing was performed on memory CD8+ T cells sorted from blood. Noted subset: CD45RO+ cells pooled with CCR7-negative TemRA cells. The CDR3 is CASSSAGGDNEQYF. The CDR3 DNA reads TGTGCCAGCAGCTCTGCGGGGGGCGATAACGAGCAGTACTTC.